This passage covers 30 T cell receptor beta chains from one sample sequenced in a study of prognosis after radiotherapy for stage I lung cancer. Multiplex PCR, run in two rounds, amplified TCR beta CDR3 from genomic DNA. Each TRBV and TRBJ gene had its own primer in the first PCR round. TCRdb passed the multiplex PCR reads through MiXCR, listing each CDR3 protein once. Among 17,000 or so distinct CDR3 sequences listed, roughly 45% were seen once. Sample: PBMCs, taken before or after stereotactic body radiation therapy (not recorded which). Every receptor here comes from a donor older than 45 with non-small cell lung cancer.

Regarding this clonotype: Here the CDR3 omits its conserved ending phenylalanine or tryptophan, so a read error is the likely source. The J gene is TRBJ2-3, the V gene TRBV20-1; D may be TRBD1 or TRBD2 (5 bases each). CDR1 DFQATT and CDR2 SNEGSKA come from the germline V gene (reference sequence). Trimming left V 4 bases short and J 0 bases short, with 11 bases between. The length of the CDR3 is 14 residues. CDR3 loop: CSAIRGGSTDTQYL. The DNA of the CDR3 is TGCAGTGCTATTCGGGGCGGGAGCACAGATACGCAGTATCTT.

A word on this clonotype: At one end the junction does not follow the germline gene, possibly because of a read error. The chain uses TRBV6-4 and TRBJ2-4, with 7 nucleotides matching TRBD1. The CDR3 loop spans 17 amino acids. Germline V gives CDR1 MRHNA, CDR2 SNTAGT. DNA of the CDR3: TGTGCCAGCAGTTACTCGGGGCAGGGGGTTGCCAAAAACATTCAGTACTTC. Amino acid sequence: CASSYSGQGVAKNIQYF.

This chain links TRBV19 with TRBJ2-3; D remains unclear. The germline gives CDR1 LNHDA, CDR2 SQIVND (reference sequence). There are 15 residues in the CDR3. The V end was cut by 5 bases, the J end by 0 bases, with 12 bases between. CDR3 nucleotides: TGTGCCAGTAGTCTAGTGACATCCAGCACAGATACGCAGTATTTT. It encodes CASSLVTSSTDTQYF.

This clonotype was observed many times. The gene calls are TRBV11-2 and TRBJ2-3; a possible D gene is TRBD2 (5 bases). This CDR3 has 13 residues. Per germline, CDR1 SGHAT and CDR2 FQNNGV. V was pared by 2 bases and J by 5 bases, with 8 bases between. CDR3 loop: CASSLLRGDTQYF. In DNA form, the CDR3 reads TGTGCCAGCAGCTTATTACGGGGAGATACGCAGTATTTT.

This clonotype was seen many times. The chain employs TRBV30 and TRBJ2-7, with 11 bases that match TRBD2. Germline trimming cut 0 bases from V and 7 bases from J; bases unmatched to any gene: 2. The CDR3 spans 13 residues. Germline CDR1 is GTSNPN and CDR2 is SVGIG (reference sequence). This chain's CDR3 is CAWSVTSGSEQYF. In nucleotides, the CDR3 is TGTGCCTGGAGTGTAACTAGCGGGAGTGAGCAGTACTTC.

Comment on this clonotype: This is likely an artifact of a read error, given a far larger clone one base away. The CDR3 region is CASSSQCAGNTIYF. CDR3 nucleotides: TGTGCCAGCAGCTCCCAGTGTGCCGGAAACACCATATATTTT. This chain connects TRBV7-8 to TRBJ1-3; no firm D call. V lost 4 bases and J 4 bases, leaving 11 bases between the germline ends. The germline gives CDR1 SGHVS, CDR2 FQNEAQ. This CDR3 region has 14 residues.

This clonotype was recorded many times. The chain has TRBV20-1 and TRBJ1-2; possible D gene TRBD1, 5 bases. CDR1 and CDR2 (germline): DFQATT, SNEGSKA (reference sequence). V was shortened by 3 bases and J by 6 bases, with 17 bases between the two germline ends. The CDR3 has 14 amino acids. CDR3 nucleotides: TGCAGTGCTAGTGGGGCGAGTAGTGGGAATGGCTACACCTTC. Protein: CSASGASSGNGYTF.

This clonotype was detected many times. The chain joins TRBV2 to TRBJ1-5, with 8 bases identical to TRBD1. CDR1 and CDR2 (germline): SNHLY, FYNNEI. The CDR3 extends over 14 amino acids. V lost 5 bases and J lost 6; bases outside the gene matches: 6. This CDR3 reads CASSPGQGLQPQHF. CDR3 sequence (DNA): TGTGCCAGCAGTCCTGGACAGGGACTTCAGCCCCAGCATTTT.

This clonotype was recorded at least ten times. V is TRBV7-6 and J is TRBJ2-3; no definite D call. CDR3 size: 12 residues. From germline, CDR1 is SGHVS and CDR2 FNYEAQ. Deletions cut 4 bases from V and 7 bases from J, with 9 bases between. DNA for the CDR3: TGTGCCAGCAGCTCCGAAGACAATACGCAGTATTTT. This codes for CASSSEDNTQYF.

With respect to this clonotype: This sequence may be a read error, since a much larger clone differs from it by one base. The chain combines TRBV6-9 with TRBJ2-5; 13 bases are a match to TRBD2. V shed 3 bases, J shed 5 bases, and the junction held 6 bases outside the gene matches. Germline V gene lookup returns CDR1 MNHGY and CDR2 SVAAGI. The CDR3 is 16 residues long. Written as DNA, the CDR3 is TGTGCCAGCAGTTACGGGGGACTAGCGGGGATGGAGACCCAGTACTTC. This encodes CASSYGGLAGMETQYF.

This sequence joins TRBV5-5 and TRBJ2-3; D perhaps matches TRBD2 (5 bases). CDR3 length equals 13 residues. CDR1 is SGHKS, CDR2 YYEKEE, per germline (reference sequence). V shed 0 bases and J shed 6 bases, with 8 bases lying between them. CDR3 loop: CASSLVGIDTQYF. As DNA, the CDR3 is TGTGCCAGCAGCTTGGTCGGGATCGATACGCAGTATTTT.

The chain employs TRBV11-2 and TRBJ2-7; 7 positions agree with TRBD1. Germline V gene sequence: CDR1 SGHAT, CDR2 FQNNGV. The CDR3 consists of 18 residues. The J segment lost 4 bases and the V segment lost 5 bases, leaving 20 bases of the junction unmatched. CDR3 residues: CASSHSVGTVKKAYEQYF. CDR3 DNA: TGTGCCAGCAGCCACAGCGTCGGGACAGTTAAAAAGGCATACGAGCAGTACTTC. Looking up the rest from reference TRBV11-2 and TRBJ2-7 gives the full variable domain: EAGVAQSPRYKIIEKRQSVAFWCNPISGHATLYWYQQILGQGPKLLIQFQNNGVVDDSQLPKDRFSAERLKGVDSTLKIQPAKLEDSAVYLCASSHSVGTVKKAYEQYFGPGTRLTVT.

As to this clonotype: A far larger clone is one base from this, pointing to a likely read error. The chain carries TRBV7-9 and TRBJ2-7, with D perhaps TRBD2 (5 bases). Germline V gene lookup returns CDR1 SEHNR and CDR2 FQNEAQ (reference sequence). CDR3 length equals 13 residues. Trimming cost V 1 base and J 6 bases, with 10 bases left between them. CDR3: CASSLGSVCEQYF. CDR3 nucleotides: TGTGCCAGCAGCTTAGGTAGCGTGTGCGAGCAGTACTTC.

The V gene is TRBV20-1, the J gene TRBJ1-2; D gene unclear. V was cut by 1 base and J by 5 bases, with 14 bases left in between. The CDR3 extends over 14 amino acids. Germline lookup yields CDR1 DFQATT and CDR2 SNEGSKA (reference sequence). The chain's CDR3 is CSARVSGIGYGYTF. The CDR3 nucleotides read TGCAGTGCTAGAGTTTCGGGGATCGGTTATGGCTACACCTTC.

About this clonotype itself: This sequence is one base from a far larger clone and is likely a read error. V and J are TRBV6-5 and TRBJ2-5; D is ambiguous. The CDR3 is 16 amino acids. V shed 1 base and J shed 2 bases, with 14 bases lying between them. Germline V CDR1 and CDR2: MNHEY, SVGAGI. CDR3: CASSYLGWTIQETQYF. The CDR3 region has the DNA TGTGCCAGCAGTTACTTGGGCTGGACGATACAAGAGACCCAGTACTTC.

Comments on this clonotype: A read error may produce the germline difference seen at one junction end. The V and J genes are TRBV4-1 and TRBJ1-3; no clear D gene. Germline V gives CDR1 MGHRA, CDR2 YSYEKL. The CDR3 consists of 15 residues. The CDR3 is CASSQSLSAVNTIYF. The CDR3 bases are TGCGCCAGTAGCCAATCCCTCTCCGCTGTAAACACCATATATTTT.

In this sample, this clonotype turned up many times. The junction does not match germline at one end; this may be a read error. CDR3 coding DNA: TGTGCTAGCAGCTTACATGGGCTAGCGGGGAAAGAGACCCAGTACTTC. Amino acid sequence: CASSLHGLAGKETQYF. The V call is TRBV7-7, the J call TRBJ2-5, with 9 bases matching TRBD2. Looked up from germline, CDR1 is SSHAT and CDR2 is FNYEAQ (reference sequence). CDR3 length equals 16 residues.

This clonotype was found many times. The rearrangement links TRBV18 to TRBJ1-2, with 7 positions matching TRBD1. CDR1 is KGHSH, CDR2 LQKENI, per germline. This CDR3 contains 18 residues. V shed 5 bases and J 4 bases; nucleotides not matched to a gene: 19. Here the CDR3 DNA reads TGTGCCAGCTCAGCCCCACCGTACGACAGGGAGGGTAGCTATGGCTACACCTTC. Translated: CASSAPPYDREGSYGYTF.

This clonotype was observed many times. V gene TRBV5-1 combines with J gene TRBJ1-4; 7 positions agree with TRBD1. The CDR3 spans 16 residues. J was trimmed by 4 bases and V by 0 bases; bases with no gene match: 6. In germline, CDR1 is SGHRS, CDR2 YFSETQ. The CDR3 DNA follows: TGCGCCAGCAGCTTGGCCCCACAGGGGAATAATGAAAAACTGTTTTTT. Protein product: CASSLAPQGNNEKLFF. Based on the CDR3 plus reference TRBV5-1 and TRBJ1-4, the full variable domain is KAGVTQTPRYLIKTRGQQVTLSCSPISGHRSVSWYQQTPGQGLQFLFEYFSETQRNKGNFPGRFSGRQFSNSRSEMNVSTLELGDSALYLCASSLAPQGNNEKLFFGSGTQLSVL.

There are many counts of this clonotype. V usage is TRBV4-1 and J usage is TRBJ1-6, with D unresolved. Looked up from germline, CDR1 is MGHRA and CDR2 is YSYEKL. The CDR3 has 13 amino acids. Trimming took off 0 bases at V and 10 bases at J, with 7 bases between the two ends. The CDR3 bases are TGCGCCAGCAGCCAAGATGGGCCCTCACCCCTCCACTTT. Translated, it gives CASSQDGPSPLHF.

The J gene is TRBJ1-5, the V gene TRBV24-1, with 7 bases fitting TRBD1. V shed 4 bases and J 5 bases; nucleotides not matched to a gene: 4. CDR1 and CDR2 from the germline V gene are KGHDR and SFDVKD. The CDR3 covers 14 residues. The chain's CDR3 is CATSESGGYQPQHF. The CDR3 DNA reads TGTGCCACCAGTGAGTCAGGGGGTTATCAGCCCCAGCATTTT.

This clonotype has a count of ten or more. The chain has TRBV7-3 and TRBJ2-5; 12 bases fit TRBD2. The length of the CDR3 is 15 residues. Germline CDR1 and CDR2: SGHTA and FQGTGA. Trimming took 5 bases from V and 2 from J; bases not matched to a gene: 3. The CDR3 DNA follows: TGTGCCAGCAGCAGGACTAGCGGGGTTCAAGAGACCCAGTACTTC. It yields the protein CASSRTSGVQETQYF.

In this sample, this clonotype turned up many times. The chain uses TRBV7-2 and TRBJ2-7, with D perhaps TRBD1 (5 bases). This CDR3 comprises 13 residues. The germline gives CDR1 SGHTA, CDR2 FQGNSA. The V and J ends lost 4 bases and 11 bases respectively, with 18 bases between them. The CDR3 reads CASSSRQTGYEYF. CDR3 DNA sequence: TGTGCCAGCAGCTCCCGCCAAACAGGATATGAGTACTTC. The whole variable domain, filled in from reference TRBV7-2 and TRBJ2-7, reads GAGVSQSPSNKVTEKGKDVELRCDPISGHTALYWYRQSLGQGLEFLIYFQGNSAPDKSGLPSDRFSAERTGGSVSTLTIQRTQQEDSAVYLCASSSRQTGYEYFGPGTRLTVT.

About this clonotype: A much larger clone sits a single nucleotide away, making a read error possible. The V and J genes are TRBV3-1 and TRBJ2-3, with a tentative D call TRBD1 (6 bases). This CDR3 is built from 15 residues. Germline CDR1 LGHDT, CDR2 YNNKEL (reference sequence). CDR3 sequence reads: CASIQVGGSTGTQYF. The CDR3 DNA is TGTGCCAGCATCCAAGTAGGGGGTTCGACAGGTACGCAGTATTTT.

The chain links TRBV5-1 to TRBJ2-3; 7 bases are shared with TRBD2. Germline CDR1 is SGHRS and CDR2 is YFSETQ. CDR3 length: 16 amino acids. V gave up 4 bases and J gave up 3 bases; unmatched junction bases: 11. CDR3 sequence (DNA): TGCGCCAGCAGCCCCACTAGCGTGGTGCTTACAGATACGCAGTATTTT. Residues: CASSPTSVVLTDTQYF.

This clonotype was found many times. The chain recombines TRBV20-1 with TRBJ1-1, with 11 bases identical to TRBD1. Trimming took 4 bases from V and 7 from J; bases not matched to a gene: 5. Germline CDR1 and CDR2: DFQATT and SNEGSKA (reference sequence). The CDR3 has 13 residues. This chain's CDR3 is CSATRGQGGEAFF. CDR3 nucleotide sequence: TGCAGTGCTACTAGGGGACAGGGGGGTGAAGCTTTCTTT.

V gene TRBV5-1 combines with J gene TRBJ2-1; 8 bases are a match to TRBD1. The CDR3 is made up of 15 amino acids. The V segment lost 3 bases and the J segment 2 bases; nucleotides outside the gene matches: 4. CDR1 and CDR2 (germline): SGHRS, YFSETQ. CDR3 sequence (DNA): TGCGCCAGCAGCTCCGGACAGGGTCCCTACAATGAGCAGTTCTTC. Translation: CASSSGQGPYNEQFF.

As to this clonotype: A far larger clone differs by one base, so this is likely a read error. The rearrangement uses TRBV15 and TRBJ2-2, with 7 bases identical to TRBD1. Germline CDR1 LNHNV, CDR2 YYDKDF (reference sequence). CDR3 size: 15 residues. V gave up 5 bases and J gave up 7 bases; unmatched junction bases: 10. CDR3 region: CATSSTGLVNGELFF. CDR3 sequence (DNA): TGTGCCACCAGCTCGACAGGGTTGGTGAACGGGGAGCTGTTTTTT.

Comment on this clonotype: A far larger clone is one nucleotide away, so this likely arose from a read error. The J gene is TRBJ2-7, the V gene TRBV6-9; D not certain. V lost 4 bases and J 0 bases, leaving 22 bases between the germline ends. CDR3 size: 18 residues. Germline V gene data show CDR1 as MNHGY and CDR2 as SVAAGI. The CDR3 coding sequence is TGTGCCAGCAGTTCCCGTACTACATCGATATTAGACTCCTACGAGCAGTACTTC. It encodes CASSSRTTSILDSYEQYF.

This clonotype was detected many times. The gene calls are TRBV3-1 and TRBJ2-7, with D unclear. This CDR3 is built from 15 residues. The germline V gene has CDR1 LGHDT and CDR2 YNNKEL (reference sequence). V lost 4 bases, J lost 2 bases, and 15 bases lay in between. The CDR3 reads CASSLRLAGAYEQYF. The CDR3 DNA sequence: TGTGCCAGCAGCCTTAGATTAGCCGGAGCCTACGAGCAGTACTTC.